These T cell receptor beta chains were read from a single sample in a study of T-cell reconstitution after alpha-beta-depleted transplantation in children. MiXCR, applied by TCRdb to the PCR reads, yields one record per CDR3 protein. The profile shows 700,000 or so distinct CDR3 sequences, over 10% of them singletons. This specimen consisted of PBMCs, obtained before TCRalphabeta/CD19-depleted stem cell transplant. The receptors derive from a girl aged 2 to 9 with congenital amegakaryocytic thrombocytopenia, due to receive a stem cell transplant. Both conserved end residues are part of each CDR3. Each record gives: J gene, clone size, D gene, V gene, CDR3 protein, CDR3 DNA. A D gene is named only where the DNA matches it firmly. For some rows the clone size is stated as once, few or many, or as a class when expanded; others skip it.

J: TRBJ2-1
size: many
D: TRBD1
V: TRBV2
CDR3: CASSARTDRLGEQFF
DNA: TGTGCCAGCAGTGCGCGAACGGACAGGCTTGGGGAGCAGTTCTTC

J: TRBJ2-7
size: many
D: NA
V: TRBV7-8
CDR3: CASSRRAFDPYEQYF
DNA: TGTGCCAGCAGCCGACGGGCCTTCGATCCCTACGAGCAGTACTTC

J: TRBJ2-3
size: many
D: NA
V: TRBV10-1
CDR3: CASSESPGTPDTQYF
DNA: TGCGCCAGCAGTGAGTCACCGGGTACCCCAGATACGCAGTATTTT

J: TRBJ2-1
size: many
D: NA
V: TRBV3-1
CDR3: CASSLGIGNNEQFF
DNA: TGTGCCAGCAGCCTAGGGATCGGCAACAATGAGCAGTTCTTC

J: TRBJ1-2
size: many
D: NA
V: TRBV5-1
CDR3: CASSSDGDNYGYTF
DNA: TGCGCCAGCAGCTCAGACGGAGACAACTATGGCTACACCTTC

J: TRBJ1-2
size: few
D: TRBD1
V: TRBV7-9
CDR3: CASSLGTGASYGYTF
DNA: TGTGCCAGCAGCTTAGGGACAGGGGCCAGCTATGGCTACACCTTC

J: TRBJ2-1
size: many
D: TRBD2
V: TRBV10-3
CDR3: CATSEGLAGVLRNEQFF
DNA: TGTGCCACCAGCGAGGGACTAGCGGGAGTCCTACGCAATGAGCAGTTCTTC

J: TRBJ2-7
size: few
D: TRBD2
V: TRBV7-9
CDR3: CASRSPSGDEQYF
DNA: TGTGCCAGCAGATCCCCTAGCGGCGACGAGCAGTACTTC

J: TRBJ1-2
size: many
D: TRBD1
V: TRBV29-1
CDR3: CSVGTGAYRGYTF
DNA: TGCAGCGTGGGGACAGGGGCTTACCGGGGCTACACCTTC

J: TRBJ1-5
size: few
D: NA
V: TRBV7-9
CDR3: CASSPSGGGNQPQHF
DNA: TGTGCCAGCAGCCCAAGCGGGGGAGGGAATCAGCCCCAGCATTTT

J: TRBJ2-2
size: many
D: NA
V: TRBV5-1
CDR3: CASSLVAEAVGELFF
DNA: TGCGCCAGCAGCTTGGTAGCAGAAGCGGTCGGGGAGCTGTTTTTT

J: TRBJ2-5
size: many
D: TRBD2
V: TRBV6-1
CDR3: CASSQGLAVQETQYF
DNA: TGTGCCAGCTCGCAGGGACTAGCGGTCCAAGAGACCCAGTACTTC

J: TRBJ2-1
size: NA
D: NA
V: TRBV20-1
CDR3: CSAYLLASDEQFF
DNA: TGCAGTGCGTACCTACTAGCCTCGGATGAGCAGTTCTTC

J: TRBJ2-3
size: many
D: NA
V: TRBV29-1
CDR3: CSVEVPGTDTQYF
DNA: TGCAGCGTTGAAGTGCCCGGGACAGATACGCAGTATTTT

J: TRBJ1-2
size: many
D: NA
V: TRBV10-3
CDR3: CAISDDLDGNYGYTF
DNA: TGTGCCATCAGTGACGACTTGGACGGGAACTATGGCTACACCTTC

J: TRBJ2-7
size: NA
D: TRBD1
V: TRBV29-1
CDR3: CSAETPDRGDSYEQYF
DNA: TGCAGCGCCGAAACCCCAGACAGGGGAGATTCCTACGAGCAGTACTTC

J: TRBJ2-7
size: NA
D: TRBD2
V: TRBV27
CDR3: CASSLTSLMNEQYF
DNA: TGTGCCAGCAGTTTGACTAGCCTCATGAACGAGCAGTACTTC

J: TRBJ1-3
size: NA
D: NA
V: TRBV12-3/TRBV12-4
CDR3: CASSPRDSGNTIYF
DNA: TGTGCCAGCAGTCCACGGGACTCTGGAAACACCATATATTTT

J: TRBJ1-1
size: NA
D: NA
V: TRBV5-1
CDR3: CASSLGSTPNTEAFF
DNA: TGCGCCAGCAGCTTGGGTTCAACACCGAACACTGAAGCTTTCTTT

J: TRBJ2-1
size: many
D: TRBD2
V: TRBV20-1
CDR3: CSARDWEGPYNEQFF
DNA: TGCAGTGCTAGAGATTGGGAGGGCCCCTACAATGAGCAGTTCTTC

J: TRBJ1-1
size: NA
D: TRBD1
V: TRBV5-8
CDR3: CASSLQGQRRAFF
DNA: TGTGCCAGCAGCTTGCAGGGACAGCGAAGAGCTTTCTTT

J: TRBJ2-1
size: many
D: NA
V: TRBV20-1
CDR3: CSARDPLVAYNEQFF
DNA: TGCAGTGCTAGAGATCCTTTGGTAGCCTACAATGAGCAGTTCTTC

J: TRBJ2-3
size: NA
D: TRBD2
V: TRBV7-9
CDR3: CASSPSGKVTDTQYF
DNA: TGTGCCAGCAGCCCCAGCGGGAAGGTCACAGATACGCAGTATTTT

J: TRBJ2-5
size: few
D: NA
V: TRBV3-1
CDR3: CASSQVRGAPGRETQYF
DNA: TGTGCCAGCAGCCAAGTTCGTGGCGCCCCTGGGAGAGAGACCCAGTACTTC

J: TRBJ2-7
size: few
D: NA
V: TRBV5-5
CDR3: CASSVLRDTYEQYF
DNA: TGTGCCAGCAGCGTGCTTCGGGACACCTACGAGCAGTACTTC

J: TRBJ1-2
size: few
D: NA
V: TRBV5-1
CDR3: CASSEIRPDGYTF
DNA: TGCGCCAGCAGCGAGATAAGACCGGATGGCTACACCTTC

J: TRBJ2-2
size: many
D: NA
V: TRBV29-1
CDR3: CSVKPGLNTGELFF
DNA: TGCAGCGTTAAGCCGGGACTCAACACCGGGGAGCTGTTTTTT

J: TRBJ2-6
size: few
D: NA
V: TRBV7-9
CDR3: CASSTTSPGANVLTF
DNA: TGTGCCAGCAGCACAACTAGCCCTGGGGCCAACGTCCTGACTTTC

J: TRBJ2-7
size: NA
D: TRBD2
V: TRBV15
CDR3: CATSFVAGTSYEQYF
DNA: TGTGCCACCAGCTTCGTAGCGGGGACCTCCTACGAGCAGTACTTC

J: TRBJ1-2
size: many
D: TRBD1
V: TRBV20-1
CDR3: CSASTGTGLRYGYTF
DNA: TGCAGTGCTAGTACTGGGACAGGCCTCCGTTATGGCTACACCTTC

J: TRBJ2-2
size: many
D: NA
V: TRBV28
CDR3: CASSLLGRGTGELFF
DNA: TGTGCCAGCAGTTTGCTGGGGAGAGGGACCGGGGAGCTGTTTTTT

J: TRBJ2-3
size: NA
D: NA
V: TRBV28
CDR3: CASSFPTNPTDTQYF
DNA: TGTGCCAGCAGTTTTCCGACTAACCCCACAGATACGCAGTATTTT

J: TRBJ2-4
size: many
D: TRBD2
V: TRBV20-1
CDR3: CSAAPSGGGIQYF
DNA: TGCAGTGCTGCCCCTAGCGGCGGGGGCATTCAGTACTTC

J: TRBJ2-3
size: NA
D: NA
V: TRBV5-5
CDR3: CASSLARKRTDTQYF
DNA: TGTGCCAGCAGCTTGGCACGGAAACGCACAGATACGCAGTATTTT

J: TRBJ2-5
size: NA
D: NA
V: TRBV20-1
CDR3: CSARDLQAGQETQYF
DNA: TGCAGTGCTAGAGACCTACAGGCGGGGCAAGAGACCCAGTACTTC

J: TRBJ2-4
size: few
D: NA
V: TRBV20-1
CDR3: CSARERTGILAKNIQYF
DNA: TGCAGTGCTAGAGAGAGAACAGGGATACTAGCCAAAAACATTCAGTACTTC

J: TRBJ2-6
size: NA
D: NA
V: TRBV2
CDR3: CASSEPNVLTF
DNA: TGTGCCAGCAGTGAGCCAAACGTCCTGACTTTC

J: TRBJ2-1
size: many
D: TRBD1
V: TRBV3-1
CDR3: CASSQRQGTIGLLQNEQFF
DNA: TGTGCCAGCAGCCAAAGACAGGGGACGATTGGACTGTTGCAGAATGAGCAGTTCTTC

J: TRBJ2-1
size: many
D: NA
V: TRBV20-1
CDR3: CSARSQSSYNEQFF
DNA: TGCAGTGCTAGAAGCCAGTCCTCCTACAATGAGCAGTTCTTC

J: TRBJ2-2
size: NA
D: NA
V: TRBV7-6
CDR3: CASSVGGYTGELFF
DNA: TGTGCCAGCAGCGTGGGCGGGTACACCGGGGAGCTGTTTTTT

J: TRBJ2-5
size: NA
D: TRBD1
V: TRBV20-1
CDR3: CSARGTGAEGKNDQYF
DNA: TGCAGTGCTAGAGGGACAGGGGCGGAGGGGAAGAATGACCAGTACTTC